Given below is one T cell receptor (beta chain) in context. The data belong to a study of cytomegalovirus exposure and HLA in healthy donors. 60 Vbeta and 13 Jbeta primers were used in PCR. Original processing notes: Later analysis identified some 88 million unique TCR beta chains, approximately 10 million shared. Assay used: immunoSEQ multiplex PCR; TCRdb lists only in-frame clones, some missing. V, J and clone size are those of that table, while D and trimming were read from the DNA. Of just under 80,000 clones listed, over 65% are singletons. V was pared by 3 bases and J by 4 bases, with 9 bases of the junction left unmatched. Per the germline V gene, CDR1 is SGHRS and CDR2 is YFSETQ. The CDR3 covers 16 residues.

The TCR was taken from a man aged 35 to 55 in good health and CMV-seronegative. Sequencing was done on a sample of PBMCs. V and J are TRBV5-1 and TRBJ1-3; 8 nucleotides line up with TRBD1. The CDR3 sequence: CASSWERQGRGNTIYF. DNA for the CDR3: TGCGCCAGCAGCTGGGAGAGACAGGGGCGAGGAAACACCATATATTTT.